These T cell receptor beta chains were read from a single sample in a study of blood T cell repertoires in COVID-19. Clones were read by immunoSEQ multiplex PCR, and TCRdb kept only the in-frame ones, dropping some. The data hold 150,000 to 200,000 clones, with 82% observed a single time. Sequenced material: peripheral blood. These receptors all stem from a woman aged 60 to 75 with COVID-19, enrolled during active disease. CDR3s include the opening cysteine and the closing phenylalanine or tryptophan. D genes are given only for firm matches. Clone size is not always given. Where it is, it says once, few, many or a class for expanded clones.

TRBV19	14	NA	NA	TRBJ1-5	CASSRYGVGQPQHF	TGTGCCAGTAGTCGTTACGGAGTTGGTCAGCCCCAGCATTTT
TRBV10-1	14	TRBD2	NA	TRBJ2-1	CASSRLAGGGEQFF	TGCGCCAGCAGTCGACTAGCGGGGGGGGGTGAGCAGTTCTTC
TRBV28	15	TRBD1	NA	TRBJ1-2	CASTIRQGADYGYTF	TGTGCCAGCACCATACGACAGGGAGCGGACTATGGCTACACCTTC
TRBV3-1/TRBV3-2	18	NA	NA	TRBJ2-3	CASSQDYPGPRVADTQYF	TGTGCCAGCAGCCAAGATTATCCGGGCCCCAGGGTGGCAGATACGCAGTATTTT
TRBV24-1	15	TRBD1	NA	TRBJ2-1	CATGKQGISYNEQFF	TGTGCCACCGGAAAACAGGGGATATCCTACAATGAGCAGTTCTTC
TRBV19	16	TRBD1	NA	TRBJ2-3	CASSRGWGQGTDTQYF	TGTGCCAGTAGCCGAGGGTGGGGACAGGGCACAGATACGCAGTATTTT
TRBV6-5	15	TRBD2	NA	TRBJ2-5	CASSEGGRPNLAQYF	TGTGCCAGCAGCGAGGGCGGGAGGCCCAATTTGGCCCAGTACTTC
TRBV29-1	15	NA	NA	TRBJ2-3	CSVEPPRQSTDTQYF	TGCAGCGTTGAACCTCCGAGACAGAGCACAGATACGCAGTATTTT
TRBV2	13	NA	NA	TRBJ1-1	CASTIGQNTEAFF	TGTGCCAGCACAATCGGACAGAACACTGAAGCTTTCTTT
TRBV3-1/TRBV3-2	12	NA	NA	TRBJ2-4	CTSSRQEHIQYF	TGTACCAGCAGCCGACAGGAGCACATTCAGTACTTC
TRBV30	12	TRBD1	NA	TRBJ1-4	CAWSGTGGWVFF	TGTGCCTGGAGCGGGACAGGGGGCTGGGTGTTTTTT
TRBV28	12	NA	once	TRBJ1-5	CATRVSNQPQHF	TGTGCCACCCGGGTTAGCAATCAGCCCCAGCATTTT
TRBV11-2	15	NA	many	TRBJ1-3	CASSLGQGSGNTIYF	TGTGCCAGCAGCTTAGGCCAGGGGTCTGGAAACACCATATATTTT
TRBV19	14	NA	NA	TRBJ2-2	CASSAGLVRRELFF	TGTGCCAGTAGTGCCGGACTGGTTCGGCGGGAGCTGTTTTTT
TRBV2	12	NA	NA	TRBJ2-7	CASSEAGGEQYF	TGTGCCAGCAGTGAGGCCGGGGGCGAGCAGTACTTC
TRBV4-2	15	NA	few	TRBJ2-1	CASSQATGVNNEQFF	TGTGCCAGCAGCCAAGCAACGGGGGTAAACAATGAGCAGTTCTTC
TRBV18	13	NA	NA	TRBJ1-5	CASSPRLDQPQHF	TGTGCCAGCTCACCTAGACTTGACCAGCCCCAGCATTTT
TRBV7-2	15	TRBD2	NA	TRBJ2-5	CASSLNGLVSETQYF	TGTGCCAGCAGCTTAAACGGACTAGTATCAGAGACCCAGTACTTC
TRBV6-5	15	TRBD1	NA	TRBJ1-3	CASNPTGASGNTIYF	TGTGCCAGCAATCCCACAGGGGCCTCTGGAAACACCATATATTTT
TRBV19	12	NA	NA	TRBJ1-2	CASRGLSGGYTF	TGTGCCAGTAGGGGACTTTCAGGTGGCTACACCTTC
TRBV7-9	13	TRBD1	NA	TRBJ2-1	CASSLGKQGEQFF	TGTGCCAGCAGCTTAGGGAAACAGGGGGAGCAGTTCTTC
TRBV30	14	NA	NA	TRBJ1-5	CAWSLDSFNQPQHF	TGTGCCTGGAGTCTTGACTCCTTCAATCAGCCCCAGCATTTT
TRBV6-4	14	TRBD2	NA	TRBJ2-2	CASSSGLAARELFF	TGTGCCAGCAGTTCGGGACTAGCGGCTAGGGAGCTGTTTTTT
TRBV6-5	15	NA	NA	TRBJ1-3	CASSTRGSSGNTIYF	TGTGCCAGCAGTACGAGAGGGTCTTCGGGAAACACCATATATTTT
TRBV5-1	15	TRBD2	few	TRBJ2-1	CASRLAGALFNEQFF	TGCGCCAGCAGGCTAGCGGGAGCTCTTTTCAATGAGCAGTTCTTC
TRBV5-1	14	TRBD1	NA	TRBJ1-1	CASSSTGGWGIAFF	TGCGCCAGCAGCTCGACAGGGGGCTGGGGGATAGCTTTCTTT
TRBV6-5	13	TRBD2	NA	TRBJ2-1	CASRPTSHNEQFF	TGTGCCAGCAGGCCGACTAGCCACAATGAGCAGTTCTTC
TRBV6-5	13	TRBD1	NA	TRBJ1-2	CASRPTGIYGYTF	TGTGCCAGCAGACCGACAGGGATCTATGGCTACACCTTC
TRBV27	14	TRBD1	NA	TRBJ2-5	CASSLTGGRETQYF	TGTGCCAGCAGTTTGACAGGGGGGAGGGAGACCCAGTACTTC
TRBV7-9	14	TRBD1	NA	TRBJ1-1	CASSSEDRGLEAFF	TGTGCCAGCAGCTCCGAGGACAGGGGGCTTGAAGCTTTCTTT
TRBV3-1/TRBV3-2	17	NA	NA	TRBJ1-4	CASSQPSLRGMDEKLFF	TGTGCCAGCAGCCAACCCTCACTAAGGGGGATGGATGAAAAACTGTTTTTT
TRBV21-1	15	NA	NA	TRBJ1-3	CASSAGLRRGNTIYF	TGTGCCAGCAGCGCCGGACTCCGGCGGGGAAACACCATATATTTT
TRBV10-3	16	NA	once	TRBJ2-6	CAISESFGGAANVLTF	TGTGCCATCAGTGAGTCGTTCGGGGGAGCGGCCAACGTCCTGACTTTC
TRBV18	16	NA	NA	TRBJ1-6	CASSPQTGGSNSPLHF	TGTGCCAGCTCACCACAGACGGGGGGCAGCAATTCACCCCTCCACTTT
TRBV2	15	TRBD2	NA	TRBJ2-1	CASSEEGLASNEQFF	TGTGCCAGCAGTGAAGAGGGACTAGCGAGTAATGAGCAGTTCTTC
TRBV3-1/TRBV3-2	16	TRBD1	NA	TRBJ1-6	CASSQRDRGYNSPLHF	TGTGCCAGCAGCCAACGGGACAGGGGCTATAATTCACCCCTCCACTTT
TRBV6-6	15	TRBD1	NA	TRBJ1-5	CASRATGNSNQPQHF	TGTGCCAGCAGGGCGACAGGGAATAGCAATCAGCCCCAGCATTTT
TRBV6-6	17	NA	NA	TRBJ1-6	CASSPPGRSMGNSPLHF	TGTGCCAGCAGTCCCCCGGGGAGGTCCATGGGTAATTCACCCCTCCACTTT
TRBV4-2	18	NA	few	TRBJ1-2	CASSPSPNRQSANYGYTF	TGTGCCAGCAGCCCATCCCCCAATAGACAGTCTGCTAACTATGGCTACACCTTC
TRBV10-3	12	TRBD2	NA	TRBJ2-7	CATRLAGGEQYF	TGTGCCACCAGACTAGCGGGAGGCGAGCAGTACTTC
TRBV28	17	TRBD1	NA	TRBJ1-6	CASRGTGRSGYNSPLHF	TGTGCCAGCAGGGGGACAGGGCGGTCTGGCTATAATTCACCCCTCCACTTT
TRBV2	15	TRBD1	few	TRBJ1-5	CASSETGGAAQPQHF	TGTGCCAGCAGCGAAACAGGGGGCGCAGCTCAGCCCCAGCATTTT
TRBV19	13	NA	few	TRBJ1-5	CASSMGLGEPQHF	TGTGCCAGTAGTATGGGCCTAGGGGAGCCCCAGCATTTT
TRBV5-1	15	TRBD1	NA	TRBJ1-6	CASSLGQWDESPLHF	TGCGCCAGCAGCCTGGGACAGTGGGATGAGTCACCCCTCCACTTT
TRBV5-6	14	NA	NA	TRBJ1-4	CASSLDGFWEKLFF	TGTGCCAGCAGCTTGGACGGGTTCTGGGAAAAACTGTTTTTT
TRBV19	15	TRBD1	NA	TRBJ1-4	CASSRDRSTNEKLFF	TGTGCCAGTAGCCGGGACAGGTCAACTAATGAAAAACTGTTTTTT
TRBV5-4	14	NA	few	TRBJ1-4	CASSPGGTNEKLFF	TGTGCCAGCAGCCCCGGAGGAACTAATGAAAAACTGTTTTTT
TRBV30	13	NA	NA	TRBJ1-6	CAWSAARGSPLHF	TGTGCCTGGAGTGCCGCTAGGGGATCACCCCTCCACTTT
TRBV5-1	15	TRBD2	NA	TRBJ2-7	CASSTNSGEIYEQYF	TGCGCCAGCAGCACAAATAGCGGGGAAATCTACGAGCAGTACTTC
TRBV7-8	15	NA	NA	TRBJ1-6	CASSLGGLHNSPLHF	TGTGCCAGCAGCTTAGGAGGACTGCATAATTCACCCCTCCACTTT
TRBV30	15	TRBD1	once	TRBJ1-3	CAWSGQAFSGNTIYF	TGTGCCTGGAGCGGACAGGCCTTCTCTGGAAACACCATATATTTT
TRBV7-2	16	NA	NA	TRBJ1-3	CASSYDRLSSGNTIYF	TGTGCCAGCAGCTACGACAGGTTAAGCTCTGGAAACACCATATATTTT
TRBV7-8	13	TRBD2	once	TRBJ2-1	CADGLADRGEQFF	TGTGCCGACGGACTAGCGGATAGGGGTGAGCAGTTCTTC
TRBV29-1	13	TRBD2	NA	TRBJ2-1	CSVYQRDGNEQFF	TGCAGCGTTTACCAGCGGGATGGGAATGAGCAGTTCTTC
TRBV5-1	18	TRBD1	NA	TRBJ2-2	CASSFWGQGAANTGELFF	TGCGCCAGCAGCTTCTGGGGACAGGGGGCGGCGAACACCGGGGAGCTGTTTTTT
TRBV7-9	16	TRBD1	once	TRBJ1-1	CASSFGDRGLNTEAFF	TGTGCCAGCAGCTTTGGGGACAGGGGGTTGAACACTGAAGCTTTCTTT
TRBV7-2	18	NA	few	TRBJ1-2	CASSHRTPQTGFFRGYTF	TGTGCCAGCAGTCACCGAACCCCCCAGACGGGGTTTTTCCGTGGCTACACCTTC